This T cell receptor (beta chain) was observed in a study (dated by TCRdb to about 2015). Context from the whole study: The study set out to test whether tumor-infiltrating Tregs in breast cancer get recruited from blood Tregs or are instead converted in situ from other CD4+ T cell subsets.

Full-length TCR variable regions were amplified by 5' RACE PCR using constant-region reverse primers, and then by semi-nested PCR using Nested Universal Primer A. Using the ReliaPrep RNA Cell Miniprep System, total RNA was extracted, and the SMARTer RACE 5'/3' Kit was then used to reverse transcribe the RNA into 5'RACE-ready cDNA. Full-length TCR alpha and beta libraries were barcoded with multiplex adaptors and sequenced on an Illumina MiSeq. The study's own analysis went as follows. For each of nine subset-tissue groups, sequencing data from the five patients were combined, and the groups were compared by unsupervised clustering of TCR gene usage. The Morisita-Horn index was used to calculate repertoire similarity, with shared sequences weighted by how much each contributed to each repertoire. TCRdb ran its own pipeline on the public reads, namely fastp trimming at Q25 and MiXCR clone calling, and kept in-frame beta chains. A single entry per CDR3 protein holds the most common genes and DNA from its merged rows. The V and J calls follow TCRdb's processing rather than the paper's. The table for this sample lists several thousand distinct CDR3 sequences; 35% to 45% of them were counted only once. Roughly 6.6% of the sample is held by the ten biggest clonotypes.

Points the paper makes about the study in general: The larger-cohort validation was restricted to a single TCR beta V-J rearrangement rather than whole repertoires. Tumor memory CD4+ T cell TCR gene usage clustered with blood and lymph node memory CD4+ cells and lymph node naive CD4+ cells. The TCR alpha and beta sequences of tumor-infiltrating Tregs showed the greatest overlap with tumor naive CD4+ T cells, followed by blood naive CD4+ T cells.

The memory CD4+ T cell population was isolated based on a CD4+CD45RO+CD25- phenotype. Tregs, naive and memory CD4+ T cells from tumor, blood and ipsilateral draining lymph nodes of five or six breast cancer patients underwent full-length TCR alpha and beta sequencing. Tumor tissue and lymph nodes obtained by ipsilateral axillary dissection were perfused with PBS, cut into small pieces and digested using collagenase I and hyaluronidase. Sorted cell populations were confirmed by FACS to exceed 90% purity. This clonotype was recorded only once. Its antigen specificity is not known. Base quality data are lacking; no much larger clone is found one base away. A single read constitutes weak evidence. The junction shows trimming of 10 bases on V and 0 bases on J, plus 14 bases between the germline ends. From the cysteine up to the phenylalanine, the CDR3 has a length of 14 residues. The CDR3 DNA has 42 bases and is translated from base 1.

The sequence was obtained from a female donor with breast cancer. Sequencing was done on a sample of tumor-infiltrating memory CD4+ T cells sorted from the breast tumor. Read against the paper, the sample's cell subset or site label means: memory CD4+ T cells, CD4+CD45RO+CD25-. The chain is assembled from TRBV12-3 or TRBV12-4 and TRBJ2-3; the D gene is perhaps TRBD2, from 5 matching bases. CDR3 reads: CATAAVISTDTQYF. The nucleotide sequence reads TGTGCCACTGCAGCGGTGATTAGCACAGATACGCAGTATTTT.